Here is one TCR beta chain with its context. The V and J ends lost 4 bases and 5 bases respectively, with 20 bases between them. CDR1 and CDR2 from the germline V gene are LGHDT and YNNKEL (reference sequence). The CDR3 has 16 amino acids. The data were taken from a study of blood T cell repertoires in COVID-19. Background on the study: Spain, Italy and the United States supplied samples that represented acute and convalescent COVID-19.

Per the authors' pipeline: The assay estimated nucleated cells by amplifying reference gene primers. Clones were sequenced by immunoSEQ multiplex PCR, and TCRdb holds only the in-frame ones, with some missing. The DNA was the basis for D and trimming; V, J and clone size are from that table. This table has fewer than 80,000 clones, approximately 86% appearing once. The TCR comes from a man older than 75 with COVID-19, enrolled during active disease. Sequences were obtained from peripheral blood. The rearrangement uses TRBV3-1 (or the pseudogene TRBV3-2) and TRBJ1-1; D possibly corresponds to TRBD1 (5 bases). CDR3 nucleotides: TGTGCCAGCAGCCTCCTCATGAGGCAGGGCCGAACTGAAGCTTTCTTT. This codes for CASSLLMRQGRTEAFF.